This T cell receptor (beta chain) was recovered during a study of CD8 T cells in Susac syndrome. Reverse transcription of roughly 0.45 to 1 ug RNA used random hexamers. TCRdb processed the immunoSEQ multiplex PCR reads anew with MiXCR; each CDR3 protein has one entry. The sample yields a few hundred thousand distinct CDR3 sequences, 85% seen once. The germline CDR1 and CDR2 sequences are SGDLS and YYNGEE. Trimming left V 0 bases short and J 1 base short, with 10 bases between. The CDR3 sequence is 15 residues long. The sample taken for sequencing was CD8+ T cells from PBMCs. The receptor was isolated from a human donor with multiple sclerosis. V gene TRBV9 combines with J gene TRBJ1-1; D gene unclear. The chain's CDR3 is CASSVGTDSNTEAFF. CDR3 nucleotide sequence: TGTGCCAGCAGCGTAGGGACGGACTCGAACACTGAAGCTTTCTTT.